This T cell receptor beta chain originates from a study of T and B cells in COVID-19 patients. From blood, roughly 250-550 ng of genomic DNA served as TRB template. Multiplex PCR with BIOMED2 TRB-A/B primer pools amplified TRB rearrangements. Using its own MiXCR run on the multiplex PCR reads, TCRdb lists one record per CDR3 protein. The sample has about 5,000 distinct CDR3 sequences; roughly 26% are singletons. V shed 5 bases, J shed 1 base, and the junction held 0 bases outside the gene matches. Germline values: CDR1 LNHDA, CDR2 SQIVND (reference sequence). This CDR3 spans 15 amino acids. The V call is TRBV19, the J call TRBJ2-1, with TRBD2 matching 12 bases. This TCR came from a human donor with active COVID-19. What was sequenced was blood. The CDR3 region is CASSGTSGSYNEQFF. DNA for the CDR3: TGTGCCAGTAGTGGGACTAGCGGGTCCTACAATGAGCAGTTCTTC.